The TCR beta chain under discussion was sequenced for a study of blood T cell repertoires in COVID-19. Study overall: Researchers got acute and convalescent COVID-19 samples from the United States, Italy and Spain. PBMCs, B-cell-depleted T cells, or T cells were the source of the cDNA or gDNA that made up the material.

Germline CDR1 reads SGHRS; CDR2 reads YFSETQ. Trimming cost V 3 bases and J 0 bases, with 12 bases left between them. This CDR3 contains 16 residues. As handled by the study authors: Quantification of nucleated cells was approximated via reference gene primer amplification. Clones were sequenced by immunoSEQ multiplex PCR, and TCRdb holds only the in-frame ones, with some missing. V, J and clone size are taken as reported in that table, and D and trimming were inferred from the DNA itself. The sample has hundreds of thousands of clones, around 90% seen once. Input material: peripheral blood. This rearrangement joins TRBV5-1 to TRBJ2-2; D ambiguous. The source of this sequence is a man in his 60s who had recovered from COVID-19. The CDR3 DNA follows: TGCGCCAGCAGCTCTGATGGCTCATCGAACACCGGGGAGCTGTTTTTT. Translating gives CASSSDGSSNTGELFF.